The clone carrying this TCR beta chain was seen more than once but under ten times. This record belongs to a study of blood T cells in healthy people across ages. PCR was performed a second time for about 7 to 11 cycles using a sample-barcoded 5' primer and a J-beta primer mix. TCRdb independently ran MiXCR on the 5' RACE reads; one entry per CDR3 protein. This table has more than 1 million distinct CDR3 sequences, roughly 45% appearing once. CDR1 is DFQATT and CDR2 is SNEGSKA in the germline V gene (reference sequence). V was clipped by 0 bases and J by 6 bases, with 13 bases between them. The CDR3 is 14 amino acids. Each sample had at least 6 million PBMCs isolated. RNA extraction gave at least 5 micrograms of total RNA per sample.

The clonotype comes from an older woman in good health. V gene TRBV20-1 combines with J gene TRBJ2-3, with D uncertain. The source material was blood. CDR3 nucleotides: TGCAGTGCTAGAGATGGGTTGTTGGGTGATACGCAGTATTTT. This gives the protein CSARDGLLGDTQYF.